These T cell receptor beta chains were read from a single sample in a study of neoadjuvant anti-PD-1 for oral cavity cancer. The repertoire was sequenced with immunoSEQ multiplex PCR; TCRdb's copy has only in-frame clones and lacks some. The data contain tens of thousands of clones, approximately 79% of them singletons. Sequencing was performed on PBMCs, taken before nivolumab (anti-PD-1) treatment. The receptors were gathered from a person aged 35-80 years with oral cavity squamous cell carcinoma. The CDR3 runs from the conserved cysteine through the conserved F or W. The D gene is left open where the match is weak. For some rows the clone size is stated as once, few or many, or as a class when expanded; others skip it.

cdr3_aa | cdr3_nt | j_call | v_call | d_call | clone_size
CASSHRASPLHF | TGTGCCAGTAGTCACAGGGCCTCACCCCTCCACTTT | TRBJ1-6 | TRBV19 | - | -
CASSSPRTPEAFF | TGTGCCAGCAGCTCCCCCCGGACCCCTGAAGCTTTCTTT | TRBJ1-1 | TRBV27 | - | -
CASSLQEAGELFF | TGTGCCAGCAGCTTACAGGAGGCCGGGGAGCTGTTTTTT | TRBJ2-2 | TRBV7-3 | - | -
CAGGGQRSKEYF | TGTGCCGGAGGGGGACAGCGGTCTAAGGAGTACTTC | TRBJ2-7 | TRBV2 | - | -
CASRAGTGSETQYF | TGCGCCAGCAGGGCCGGGACAGGGTCGGAGACCCAGTACTTC | TRBJ2-5 | TRBV5-1 | TRBD1 | -
CASNRDRGLGEAFF | TGCGCCAGCAACCGGGACAGGGGGCTAGGTGAAGCTTTCTTT | TRBJ1-1 | TRBV10-1 | TRBD1 | -
CAWSKEGVRGEAFF | TGTGCCTGGAGTAAGGAGGGGGTAAGGGGTGAAGCTTTCTTT | TRBJ1-1 | TRBV30 | - | -
CASSLGRGKKNQPQHF | TGTGCCAGCAGCTTGGGCAGGGGAAAGAAAAATCAGCCCCAGCATTTT | TRBJ1-5 | TRBV11-2 | - | -
CASSPRTSGGASSYNEQFF | TGCGCCAGCAGCCCCCGGACTAGCGGGGGGGCGAGCTCCTACAATGAGCAGTTCTTC | TRBJ2-1 | TRBV5-1 | TRBD2 | -
CASSSGAGEQFF | TGTGCCAGCAGCAGCGGGGCTGGCGAGCAGTTCTTC | TRBJ2-1 | TRBV7-3 | TRBD2 | -
CASSPLRQGGNQPQHF | TGTGCCAGCTCACCACTCAGACAGGGGGGCAATCAGCCCCAGCATTTT | TRBJ1-5 | TRBV18 | TRBD1 | -
CASREGQGGYGYTF | TGTGCCAGCAGAGAGGGACAGGGTGGATATGGCTACACCTTC | TRBJ1-2 | TRBV28 | TRBD1 | -
CASRAGRLGETQYF | TGCGCCAGCCGGGCAGGGAGATTGGGAGAGACCCAGTACTTC | TRBJ2-5 | TRBV5-1 | - | -
CASSPRPVGNEQFF | TGTGCCAGCAGCCCTAGACCGGTTGGGAATGAGCAGTTCTTC | TRBJ2-1 | TRBV9 | - | -
CASSSTGTSGIYEQYF | TGCGCCAGCAGCTCCACCGGGACTAGCGGGATCTACGAGCAGTACTTC | TRBJ2-7 | TRBV5-1 | TRBD2 | -
CASSVKGVGELFF | TGTGCCAGCAGCGTAAAAGGGGTCGGGGAGCTGTTTTTT | TRBJ2-2 | TRBV9 | - | -
CASSLPPNNEQFF | TGTGCCAGCAGCTTACCCCCTAACAATGAGCAGTTCTTC | TRBJ2-1 | TRBV7-2 | - | -
CASSLEGVFGTGELFF | TGTGCCAGCAGCTTAGAGGGGGTTTTTGGGACCGGGGAGCTGTTTTTT | TRBJ2-2 | TRBV7-6 | - | -
CASSVLAGDTGELFF | TGTGCCAGCAGTGTTTTAGCGGGGGACACCGGGGAGCTGTTTTTT | TRBJ2-2 | TRBV6-4 | TRBD2 | -
CASSLGSLSPLHF | TGTGCCAGCAGCTTAGGATCCCTTTCACCCCTCCACTTT | TRBJ1-6 | TRBV7-9 | - | few
CASRATRPDTQYF | TGTGCCAGCAGGGCAACTAGGCCAGATACGCAGTATTTT | TRBJ2-3 | TRBV2 | - | -
CASSQDRSTYEQYF | TGCGCCAGCAGCCAAGACAGGTCCACCTACGAGCAGTACTTC | TRBJ2-7 | TRBV4-1 | - | -
CASSLSSRGGNQPQHF | TGTGCCAGCAGTTTATCGTCCAGGGGAGGCAATCAGCCCCAGCATTTT | TRBJ1-5 | TRBV27 | - | -
CASSKGSRFRAEAFF | TGTGCCAGCAGCAAGGGTTCACGGTTCCGCGCTGAAGCTTTCTTT | TRBJ1-1 | TRBV5-6 | - | once
CASSAEGGGGTEAFF | TGTGCCAGCAGCGCGGAGGGCGGGGGCGGCACTGAAGCTTTCTTT | TRBJ1-1 | TRBV9 | - | -
CASSLGPGTQEQYF | TGTGCCAGCAGTTTAGGACCCGGGACACAGGAGCAGTACTTC | TRBJ2-7 | TRBV27 | - | few